The entry below gives a single T cell receptor (beta chain) sequence along with its context. This clone turned up a few times. Its recognized antigen is unknown. Base qualities are not at hand, and no much larger clone is one base apart. This entry comes from a study of cytomegalovirus exposure and HLA in healthy donors listed by TCRdb under 2017. With regard to the full study: An earlier analysis of roughly 630 of the donors reported roughly 300 Gb of sequence data and 100 million to 140 million unique TCR beta sequences from 150 million to 200 million T cells. An early release covering over 500 HLA-typed donors comprised 250 to 350 gigabases of sequencing data and tens of millions of unique TCR sequences. The genetic ancestry cluster associated with self-reported Caucasian donors included roughly 84% of the roughly 390 genotyped donors. The study aimed to test whether cataloging public T cell receptors could reveal signatures of past pathogen exposure. The study used immunosequencing to profile the T cell repertoires of several hundred subjects and linked those repertoires to cytomegalovirus serostatus. Besides the first cohort of roughly 660 subjects, a separate validation cohort made up of 120 or so different subjects was used. High-throughput TCR immunosequencing, statistical association of individual TCRs with disease status, and machine learning were combined to predict cytomegalovirus infection status. In a later analysis, previously published TCR beta repertoires from several hundred donors were re-analyzed and high-resolution HLA genotyping was added so that TCR occurrence patterns could be studied. In the later analysis, no new phenotypic data were used to find candidate immune exposures; instead, reliance was placed on TCR beta sequences and their occurrence across donors. An earlier analysis of fewer than 750 of the donors used high-throughput TCR beta sequencing to judge whether each TCR beta V gene segment behaved as functional or pseudogenic. Donor age, sex, ethnicity and CMV serostatus were compiled alongside the repertoire data. A later genetic analysis used genome-wide SNP genotypes for about three fifths of the 666 donors, treating that subset as a discovery cohort. Every discovery cohort repertoire had been produced on one sequencing platform. Both class I and class II loci were covered by HLA typing, at four-digit resolution. The number of typed donors differed by locus: roughly 620-640 for A, B, C, DRB1 and DQB1; some 500 for DQA1; 606 for DPA1; and around 470 for DPB1. Roughly 5 DR-DQ haplotypes were treated as single units for association and clustering because of strong linkage in the cohort. Among around 400 genotyped donors of the cohort, an average of roughly 230,000 unique TCR beta nucleotide sequences was sequenced per donor, of which roughly 18% were non-productive.

Broader findings and caveats from the paper: A group of highly shared sequence variants was considered likely to be a technical artifact of the sequencing pipeline. In an earlier analysis of 587 of the donors, most TCR beta V segments appeared in productive rearrangements about 87% or about 30% of the time, broadly matching IMGT annotations. Assigning TCR associations to individual alleles was difficult when HLA alleles, especially DR and DQ, strongly co-occurred. Immune exposure information for the cohort was limited to CMV serostatus. Most CMV-associated TCR beta chains appeared to be HLA-restricted in a later analysis, and the HLA associations seemed to be driven largely by CMV exposure. Because counts were too low, roughly 18 rarely observed V segments, including chromosome 9 orphons, were left out of the earlier analysis of 500 to 750 of the donors. Presence/absence analyses assumed roughly uniform sequencing depth across donors, an assumption that may not hold. HLA typing was unavailable for some donors at each locus, so association tests used only the typed subset. An association between a missense DCLRE1C variant and V-gene and J-gene trimming of TCR beta chains was found in a later genetic analysis and replicated in an independent cohort. Some IMGT-functional V segments, including TRBV6-2 and TRBV6-3, could not be distinguished by the 87-base-pair reads and were therefore excluded. Specific HLA alleles were associated with 15,000 to 20,000 TCR beta sequences at a false discovery rate of 0.05 in a later analysis. According to a later genetic analysis, donors in an Asian-associated ancestry cluster had fewer N-insertions in productive TCRs than the approximately 710-donor mean. The authors suggested that the approach could potentially be generalized to other disease states and immunological phenotypes. A few of the identified cytomegalovirus-associated TCR beta chains were confirmed in vitro to be specific for cytomegalovirus antigens. A further reported finding was that TCR beta sequences accurately predicted the HLA-A and HLA-B alleles for most subjects in the first cohort. According to a later analysis, TCR association rates differed among HLA loci, with DRB1 alleles showing the most associated TCRs and HLA-C alleles showing the fewest. Several of the top co-occurrence clusters appeared to be linked to parvovirus B19, influenza, CMV and Epstein-Barr virus, according to a later analysis. Most TCR sequences were seen in very few donors, while some public TCRs were found in many individuals. In this cohort, only TCR beta chains were sequenced, and detectable features were limited by the absence of alpha or paired-chain data. In a later analysis, HLA-associated TCR beta chains showed more clonal expansion and lower generation probabilities than non-associated chains that were equally common. The classifier was reported to diagnose cytomegalovirus status with high specificity and sensitivity in both the original and validation cohorts. A total of 164 TCR beta chains were listed by the study as associated with cytomegalovirus. Linkage disequilibrium might explain the correlated functional status among segregating V segments, but an unknown experimental factor could not be ruled out.

The cohort comprised 670 or so healthy bone marrow donors. At the time of sampling, every cohort member was nominally healthy, though immune exposures that went unrecorded were likely present. The donor was CMV seronegative and belonged to the group of 320 or so seronegative cohort members. Every donor gave a peripheral blood sample, and the peripheral blood mononuclear cells from that sample were used for TCR beta sequencing. The Qiagen DNeasy Blood Extraction Kit was used to extract genomic DNA from the blood cell samples. Measured from the cysteine to the phenylalanine, the CDR3 is 15 residues long. Kept here is only the CDR3 DNA, which spans 45 bases and is read in frame from base 1. The V and J ends are trimmed by 0 bases and 9 bases, leaving 17 bases between them. As encoded in the germline V gene (reference sequence), CDR1 is LNHDA while CDR2 is SQIVND. Preparation of the library involved the immunoSEQ multiplex PCR assay. A mixture of 60 forward primers for TCR Vbeta segments and 13 reverse primers for TCR Jbeta segments was used in the multiplex PCR. A multiplex PCR assay on genomic DNA amplified the CDR3 region of rearranged TCR beta genes. On the Illumina HiSeq System, the amplified TCR beta libraries were sequenced as 87-base-pair reads. In the paper's pipeline: A later analysis counted tens of millions of unique TCR beta chains across the 600 to 850 repertoires, and some 11 million of these chains were shared by at least two donors. A nearest-neighbor algorithm error-corrected the raw reads and collapsed the reads into unique sequences, merging closely related sequences to remove PCR and sequencing errors. V, D and J gene segments were assigned by aligning CDR3 sequences to IMGT reference sequences. For a sequence to be retained, at least a six-nucleotide match to both a V gene segment and a J gene segment was required. A rearrangement was called productive if the CDR3 had no stop codons and remained in frame with V and J, and every other rearrangement was called non-productive. CDR3 was defined according to IMGT convention as the region running from the second conserved V-encoded cysteine to the conserved J-encoded phenylalanine. The earlier analysis of about 570 of the donors excluded any sequence lacking an unambiguous match to a single V gene segment. In an earlier analysis of several hundred of the donors, V segments were called functional above 56.7% productive rearrangements and were called segregating when the between-donor standard deviation exceeded 5%. To diagnose cytomegalovirus status from the catalog of TCR beta chain sequences, a statistical classification framework was built. V and J gene assignment, in a later analysis, came from comparing TCR nucleotide sequences with IMGT/GENE-DB human TR gene sequences. The TCRdist pipeline was used in a later analysis to assign CDR3 sequences and most-parsimonious VDJ recombination scenarios. In a later analysis, every TCR beta chain was defined by the combination of its CDR3 amino acid sequence and its V-gene family, and reads without a unique V-gene family were dropped. A later analysis removed several hundred highly shared, low-generation-probability nucleotide sequences to deal with suspected cross-contamination and a sequencing artifact. In a later analysis, a clonal expansion index for each public chain was calculated from normalized within-repertoire ranks of inferred template counts. In a later analysis, generation probabilities were computed with a VDJ recombination model fitted to out-of-frame rearrangements, and the resulting probabilities were checked against IGoR. A later analysis scored TCR-TCR, TCR-HLA and TCR-CMV co-occurrence with hypergeometric tests, applying a repertoire-size bias correction to TCR pairs. A later analysis estimated false discovery rates by permuting HLA or CMV assignments 20 times. A later analysis grouped co-occurring TCRs with DBSCAN, adding TCRdist sequence similarity when clustering within HLA-allele-positive subsets. Repertoires with fewer than 30,000 or more than 120,000 public chains were left out of co-occurrence clustering, as were about five repertoires with anomalous nucleotide sharing. The table comes from immuneACCESS by way of TCRdb, which keeps in-frame sequences with V and J called. Part of the clones is missing from these tables; in studies checked, under half for an unresolved V gene and the rest for unknown reasons. D and trimming were read from the DNA, whereas the V and J calls and clone size are those reported in that table. Here the sample has approximately 140,000 clones; approximately 88% occur a single time. 0.45% to 0.6% of the sample is in the top ten clones.

The rearranged segments are TRBV19 and TRBJ1-1, with no confidently assigned D gene. Sequencing was carried out using PBMCs. The receptor was isolated from a woman in her forties in good health and CMV-seronegative. The sequence in DNA is TGTGCCAGTAGTATAGAAAAAGGGAGGGCGGGTCAAGCTTTCTTT. It translates as CASSIEKGRAGQAFF.